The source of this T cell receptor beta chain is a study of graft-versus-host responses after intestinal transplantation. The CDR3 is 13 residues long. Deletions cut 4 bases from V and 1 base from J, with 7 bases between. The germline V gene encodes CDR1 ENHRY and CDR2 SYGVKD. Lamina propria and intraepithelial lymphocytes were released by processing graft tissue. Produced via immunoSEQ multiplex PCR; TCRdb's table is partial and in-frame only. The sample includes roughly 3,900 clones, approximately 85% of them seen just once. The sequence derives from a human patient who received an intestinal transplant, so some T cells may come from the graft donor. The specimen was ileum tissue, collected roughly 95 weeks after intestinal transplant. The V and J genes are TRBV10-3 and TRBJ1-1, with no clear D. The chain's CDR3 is CAISGTGNTEAFF. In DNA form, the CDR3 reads TGTGCCATCAGTGGTACCGGGAACACTGAAGCTTTCTTT.